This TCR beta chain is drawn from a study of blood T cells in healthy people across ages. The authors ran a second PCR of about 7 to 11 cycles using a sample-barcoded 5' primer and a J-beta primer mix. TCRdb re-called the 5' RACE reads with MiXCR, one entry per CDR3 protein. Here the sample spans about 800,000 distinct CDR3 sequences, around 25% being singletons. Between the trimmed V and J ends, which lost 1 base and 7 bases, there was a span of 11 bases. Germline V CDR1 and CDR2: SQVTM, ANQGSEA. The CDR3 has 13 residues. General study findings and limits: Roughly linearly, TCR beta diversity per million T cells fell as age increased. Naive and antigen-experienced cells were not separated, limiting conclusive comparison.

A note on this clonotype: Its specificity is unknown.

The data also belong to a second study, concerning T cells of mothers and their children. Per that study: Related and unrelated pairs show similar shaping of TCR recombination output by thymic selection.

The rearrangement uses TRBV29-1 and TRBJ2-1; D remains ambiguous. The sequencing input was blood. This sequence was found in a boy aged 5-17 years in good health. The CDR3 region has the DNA TGCAGCGTTGAAGGGACCCTGGCAAATGAGCAGTTCTTC. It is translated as CSVEGTLANEQFF.